This record covers a single T cell receptor beta chain. A junction boundary mismatches the germline segment, possibly from a read error. CDR1 and CDR2 from the germline V gene are SGHTA and FQGNSA. The CDR3 is 14 residues long. The entry originates in a study of blood T cell repertoires in COVID-19. Libraries were prepared by immunoSEQ multiplex PCR; TCRdb keeps only in-frame clonotypes and omits some of them. The sample consists of some 48,000 clones, around 84% of them appearing once. The source of this sequence is a human donor in a cohort sampled during active COVID-19. Sequencing used peripheral blood. The chain couples TRBV7-2 to TRBJ2-4; 9 bases are a match to TRBD2. Written as DNA, the CDR3 is TGTGCCAGCAGCTCGGGACTAGCCACAAACATTCAGTACTTC. Translation: CASSSGLATNIQYF.